This passage covers 15 T cell receptor beta chains from one sample sequenced in a study of blood T cell repertoires in COVID-19 (TCRdb year 2020). The library was obtained by the immunoSEQ multiplex PCR assay. The table was pulled from immuneACCESS by TCRdb, which kept in-frame rearrangements only. Such tables lose some clones; where checked, under half of the loss comes from unresolved V genes, and the rest has no known cause. Recorded for this sample are some 91,000 clones; approximately 90% of them occurred a single time. In total, the top ten clones hold approximately 1.5% of the sample. Sequenced sample: peripheral blood. The receptors stem from a man aged 60-69 years with acute or convalescent COVID-19.

This chain connects TRBV9 to TRBJ1-1; TRBD1 matches at 9 bases. This CDR3 comprises 14 residues. Germline-derived CDR1 and CDR2 are SGDLS and YYNGEE. The junction had 3 bases not matched to a gene; V was cut back by 5 bases and J by 1 base. The CDR3 sequence is CASSIQGANTEAFF. CDR3 nucleotides: TGTGCCAGCAGTATACAGGGGGCGAACACTGAAGCTTTCTTT.

The rearrangement uses TRBV15 and TRBJ2-7, with D possibly being TRBD1 (6 bases). The CDR3 length is 15 residues. V shed 0 bases and J shed 0 bases, with 9 bases lying between them. The germline V gene has CDR1 LNHNV and CDR2 YYDKDF (reference sequence). The CDR3 DNA sequence: TGTGCCACCAGCAGAGATCCAGGGGCCTCCTACGAGCAGTACTTC. Translation gives CATSRDPGASYEQYF.

The chain joins TRBV30 to TRBJ1-1; tentative D call: TRBD1 (5 bases). Trimming removed 4 bases from V and 10 bases from J, with 13 bases in between. This CDR3 has 11 amino acids. Germline V gives CDR1 GTSNPN, CDR2 SVGIG (reference sequence). In nucleotides, the CDR3 is TGTGCCTGGATAAGGGGACTAGGAGCTTTCTTT. It codes for CAWIRGLGAFF.

The J gene is TRBJ1-2, the V gene TRBV27; D gene uncertain. V was pared by 4 bases and J by 2 bases, with 14 bases between. CDR1 is MNHEY and CDR2 is SMNVEV in the germline V gene (reference sequence). There are 15 residues in the CDR3. CDR3 amino acids: CASSSFERRNYGYTF. The CDR3 DNA is TGTGCCAGCAGTTCGTTCGAGCGCCGGAACTATGGCTACACCTTC.

The rearrangement uses TRBV18 and TRBJ1-3; 8 nucleotides align to TRBD1. This CDR3 comprises 15 residues. Germline V gene sequence: CDR1 KGHSH, CDR2 LQKENI. V lost 4 bases, J lost 1 base, and 3 bases stayed unmatched. DNA for the CDR3: TGTGCCAGCTCACGGCGGGACAGGTCTGGAAACACCATATATTTT. It codes for CASSRRDRSGNTIYF.

The genes are TRBV12-3 or TRBV12-4 and TRBJ1-2; no clear D gene. The ends were cut back, 6 bases at V and 6 bases at J, with 8 bases in the middle. This CDR3 has 11 amino acids. The CDR3 region is CASSSYNGYTF. The CDR3 nucleotides are TGTGCCAGCAGCTCCTATAATGGCTACACCTTC.

DNA of the CDR3: TGTGCCAGCAGTTTCCAGGTTAACTATGGCTACACCTTC. As protein: CASSFQVNYGYTF. This chain joins TRBV12-3 or TRBV12-4 and TRBJ1-2; no definite D call. The ends were cut back, 3 bases at V and 1 base at J, with 6 bases in the middle. The CDR3 contains 13 residues.

The chain is built from TRBV2 and TRBJ1-6, with a possible D match to TRBD1 (5 bases). Trimming cost V 7 bases and J 7 bases, with 20 bases left between them. The germline V gene encodes CDR1 SNHLY and CDR2 FYNNEI. The CDR3 is 16 amino acids. In DNA form, the CDR3 reads TGTGCCAGCATGTTGGACAAAACGAAGGCGAATTCACCCCTCCACTTT. Encoded protein: CASMLDKTKANSPLHF.

Points on this clone: A read error may produce the germline difference seen at one junction end. CDR3 sequence reads: CASSPLAGGYAEQFF. CDR3 bases: TGTGCCAGCTCTCCACTAGCGGGGGGGTACGCTGAGCAGTTCTTC. The chain links TRBV18 to TRBJ2-1, with 13 bases fitting TRBD2. The CDR3 has 15 amino acids. In germline, CDR1 is KGHSH, CDR2 LQKENI.

V is TRBV7-5 and J is TRBJ2-7; the D call of TRBD1 is as the table states it, not checked on the DNA. TRBV7-5 is assigned pseudogene status. The length of the CDR3 is 12 residues. In DNA, the CDR3 is TGTGTCAGAAGCTGCCCGGGACAGGGGGGGCGCGTC. Translation gives CVRSCPGQGGRV.

This clone was detected once. The J gene is TRBJ1-5, the V gene TRBV19; 9 bases line up with TRBD1. Per germline, CDR1 LNHDA and CDR2 SQIVND (reference sequence). This CDR3 is built from 16 residues. The V gene end was trimmed by 4 bases and the J gene end by 5 bases; junction bases not matched to a gene: 9. CDR3 DNA: TGTGCCAGTAGTACTCGGACAGGGGTATCGGATCAGCCCCAGCATTTT. This codes for CASSTRTGVSDQPQHF.

In this sample, this clone turned up once. Written as DNA, the CDR3 is TGTGCCAGCAGCTTTGAGGCAGCCGCTATGAACACTGAAGCTTTCTTT. This codes for CASSFEAAAMNTEAFF. The gene calls are TRBV5-4 and TRBJ1-1; D is ambiguous. Trimming removed 2 bases from V and 0 bases from J, with 14 bases in between. The CDR3 has 16 amino acids. From germline, CDR1 is SGHNT and CDR2 YYREEE (reference sequence).

This chain joins TRBV5-1 and TRBJ2-5, with 10 bases fitting TRBD2. The CDR3 has 16 residues. Trimming at V came to 2 bases and at J to 1 base, leaving 5 bases not matched to a gene. Germline assignment: CDR1 SGHRS and CDR2 YFSETQ. The CDR3 DNA follows: TGCGCCAGCAGCTTAGGCCCTAGCGGGGGCCAAGAGACCCAGTACTTC. Translated: CASSLGPSGGQETQYF.

The chain joins TRBV6-5 to TRBJ1-1; D might be TRBD1 (5 bases). The germline V gene encodes CDR1 MNHEY and CDR2 SVGAGI. The V end lost 6 bases, the J end lost 6 bases, and 20 bases lay between the germline ends. This CDR3 has 15 residues. The CDR3 DNA follows: TGTGCCAGCAGGGATTATGGGGCTGGGGAAGCTGAAGCTTTCTTT. Residues: CASRDYGAGEAEAFF.

This clone was detected only a few times. The gene calls are TRBV2 and TRBJ1-6; D unclear. CDR3 length equals 13 residues. The V and J ends lost 10 bases and 5 bases respectively, with 12 bases between them. CDR1 is SNHLY and CDR2 is FYNNEI in the germline V gene. The CDR3 is CATRGANNSPLHF. In nucleotides, the CDR3 is TGTGCCACCCGGGGTGCAAATAATTCACCCCTCCACTTT.